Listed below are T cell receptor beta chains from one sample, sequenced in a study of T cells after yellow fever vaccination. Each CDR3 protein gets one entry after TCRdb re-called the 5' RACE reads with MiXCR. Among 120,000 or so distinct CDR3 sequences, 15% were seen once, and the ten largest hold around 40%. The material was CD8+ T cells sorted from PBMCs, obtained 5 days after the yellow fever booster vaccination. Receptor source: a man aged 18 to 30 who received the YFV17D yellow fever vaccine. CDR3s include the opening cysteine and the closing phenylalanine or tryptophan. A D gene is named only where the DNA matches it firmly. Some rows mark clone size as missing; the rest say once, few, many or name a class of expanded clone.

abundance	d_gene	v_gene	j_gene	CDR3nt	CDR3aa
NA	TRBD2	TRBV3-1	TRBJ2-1	TGTGCCAGCAGCCGGCCCTCACTAGCGTGGGCTTCCCCGAATGAGCAGTTCTTC	CASSRPSLAWASPNEQFF
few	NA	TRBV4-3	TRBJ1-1	TGCGCCAGCAGCGCGGGGGCAGTCAGCGCTGAAGCTTTCTTT	CASSAGAVSAEAFF
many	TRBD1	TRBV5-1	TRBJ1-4	TGCGCCAGCAGACCGGGACAGTTAAATGAAAAACTGTTTTTT	CASRPGQLNEKLFF
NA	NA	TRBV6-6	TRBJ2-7	TGTGCCGCAGGACGGTTGGAATCCTACGAGCAGTACTTC	CAAGRLESYEQYF
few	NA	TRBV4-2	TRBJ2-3	TGTGCCAGCAGCCAGCCGGGGCGTAGCACAGATACGCAGTATTTT	CASSQPGRSTDTQYF
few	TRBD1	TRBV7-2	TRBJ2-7	TGTGCCAGCAGCTCCCCGGGACAGGGGGCTTCCCACGAGCAGTACTTC	CASSSPGQGASHEQYF
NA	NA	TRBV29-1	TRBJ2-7	TGCAGCGCTAACCGGGACAACACCTACGAGCAGTACTTC	CSANRDNTYEQYF
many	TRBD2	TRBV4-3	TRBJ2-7	TGCGCCAGCAGCCAAGATAGAGTCGGGGGGACCTACGAGCAGTACTTC	CASSQDRVGGTYEQYF
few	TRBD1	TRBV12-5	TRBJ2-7	TGTGCTAGTGGCCCTGGGACAGGCTACGAGCAGTACTTC	CASGPGTGYEQYF
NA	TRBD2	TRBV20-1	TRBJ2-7	TGCAGTGCTAGAGATATGGGGACTAGCGTCCACGAGCAGTACTTC	CSARDMGTSVHEQYF
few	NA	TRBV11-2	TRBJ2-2	TGTGCCAGCAGCTTAGAGGGGGCTGGCACCGGGGAGCTGTTTTTT	CASSLEGAGTGELFF
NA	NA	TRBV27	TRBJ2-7	TGTGCCAGCAGTTTATGGGCAGAAAACTACGAGCAGTACTTC	CASSLWAENYEQYF
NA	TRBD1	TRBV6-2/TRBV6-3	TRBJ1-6	TGTGCCAGCAGCCGGGACAGGGGTAATTCACCCCTCCACTTT	CASSRDRGNSPLHF
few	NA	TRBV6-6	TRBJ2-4	TGTGCCAGCATCAAATCAGGGGAGAGTGCCAAAAACATTCAGTACTTC	CASIKSGESAKNIQYF
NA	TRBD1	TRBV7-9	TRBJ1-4	TGTGCCAGCAGCTCCCAGGGGGCTTCAACTAATGAAAAACTGTTTTTT	CASSSQGASTNEKLFF